The 16 T cell receptor beta chains below were found in one sample sequenced in a study of naive and memory T cell subsets. Both TRBC1 and TRBC2 were covered by a beta constant-region primer of two equimolar oligonucleotides. The ligated cDNA underwent four PCR rounds using SP2 and nested alpha and beta constant-region primers. TCRdb re-derived calls from the UMI-ligation and nested PCR reads in MiXCR, one entry per CDR3 protein. Among tens of thousands of distinct CDR3 sequences listed, around 9% were seen once. Material: naive CD8+ T cells from blood. Every receptor here comes from a human donor in good health.

This clonotype was found a few times. The gene calls are TRBV7-2 and TRBJ2-7; 12 bases fit TRBD2. The CDR3 spans 17 residues. Trimming took 1 base from V and 6 from J; bases not matched to a gene: 10. CDR1 and CDR2 (germline): SGHTA, FQGNSA. CDR3 residues: CASSLEGLAGRAGEQYF. The CDR3, as DNA: TGTGCCAGCAGCTTAGAAGGACTAGCGGGACGGGCGGGCGAGCAGTACTTC.

Note on this clonotype: A much larger clone is a single base away; this may be a read error. This chain links TRBV5-1 with TRBJ2-3; D gene ambiguous. CDR1 and CDR2 from the germline V gene are SGHRS and YFSETQ. This CDR3 is 13 amino acids long. CDR3 DNA: TGCGCCAGCAGCTTGGACTTCACATATACGCAGTATTTT. Protein sequence: CASSLDFTYTQYF.

This clonotype was recorded at least ten times. The CDR3 DNA reads as TGCGCCAGCAGCCAGGTACATAGCAATCAGCCCCAGCATTTT. As protein: CASSQVHSNQPQHF. The genes are TRBV4-1 and TRBJ1-5; D is ambiguous. V was clipped by 3 bases and J by 0 bases, with 6 bases between them. Germline CDR1 reads MGHRA; CDR2 reads YSYEKL. The CDR3 extends over 14 amino acids.

This clonotype has a count of ten or more. The J gene is TRBJ1-1, the V gene TRBV19; D unresolved. CDR1 and CDR2 (germline): LNHDA, SQIVND (reference sequence). The CDR3 length is 15 residues. V dropped 4 bases and J dropped 1 base, with 13 bases sitting between them. Written as DNA, the CDR3 is TGTGCCAGTAGTAGGTATGGAGGGAAGAACACTGAAGCTTTCTTT. It specifies CASSRYGGKNTEAFF.

This clonotype was detected ten times or more. The V and J genes are TRBV29-1 and TRBJ2-7, with D possibly matching TRBD1 (6 bases). V was clipped by 2 bases and J by 3 bases, with 23 bases between them. The CDR3 runs to 17 residues. Germline V lookup: CDR1 SQVTM, CDR2 ANQGSEA. CDR3 residues: CSVEIRGDTGSDYEQYF. The CDR3 DNA is TGCAGCGTTGAAATTCGAGGGGACACCGGGTCAGACTACGAGCAGTACTTC.

The chain links TRBV2 to TRBJ2-5; the match to TRBD2 covers 15 bases. The germline V gene has CDR1 SNHLY and CDR2 FYNNEI. The CDR3 runs 15 residues. Unmatched junction bases numbered 4, after V lost 7 bases and J lost 4 bases. This chain's CDR3 is CASNGLAGGGETQYF. DNA for the CDR3: TGTGCCAGCAACGGACTAGCGGGAGGGGGAGAGACCCAGTACTTC.

This clonotype was observed a few times. The chain joins TRBV3-1 to TRBJ2-7, with 9 bases that match TRBD1. Germline lookup yields CDR1 LGHDT and CDR2 YNNKEL (reference sequence). The CDR3 is 16 residues long. The junction had 8 bases not matched to a gene; V was cut back by 0 bases and J by 5 bases. In DNA form, the CDR3 reads TGTGCCAGCAGCCAAGATTTAGGACAGGGGCCCCACGAGCAGTACTTC. It is translated as CASSQDLGQGPHEQYF.

Details on this clonotype: One base away lies a much larger clone, so this may be a sequencing read error. This chain connects TRBV27 to TRBJ1-5, with D tentatively TRBD1 (6 bases). The CDR3 covers 13 residues. Per the germline V gene, CDR1 is MNHEY and CDR2 is SMNVEV (reference sequence). The CDR3 DNA sequence: TGTGCCAGCAGTACAGGGATCTATCAGCCCCAGGATTTT. Its protein product is CASSTGIYQPQDF.

The chain combines TRBV11-2 with TRBJ2-5, with D tentatively TRBD1 (5 bases). V shed 3 bases and J shed 4 bases, with 24 bases lying between them. CDR3 size: 18 residues. Germline V CDR1 and CDR2: SGHAT, FQNNGV. The DNA of the CDR3 is TGTGCCAGCAGCTTCTTAGCTCCGGGCCCCGAGGACACAGAGACCCAGTACTTC. Protein: CASSFLAPGPEDTETQYF.

This clonotype appeared many times. The chain is built from TRBV27 and TRBJ2-7; a weak D match, TRBD1 (6 bases). Germline CDR1 and CDR2: MNHEY and SMNVEV (reference sequence). Trimming cost V 2 bases and J 0 bases, with 8 bases left between them. The CDR3 totals 14 residues. The CDR3, as DNA: TGTGCCAGCAGTTTAGGACAGAGCTCCTACGAGCAGTACTTC. Translating it yields CASSLGQSSYEQYF.

This rearrangement joins TRBV27 to TRBJ1-2; a possible D gene is TRBD1 (6 bases). V was cut by 4 bases and J by 6 bases, with 15 bases left in between. Germline V lookup: CDR1 MNHEY, CDR2 SMNVEV (reference sequence). This CDR3 has 14 residues. The CDR3, as DNA: TGTGCCAGCAGTTCTACAGGGAATTTCGATGGCTACACCTTC. Translated, it gives CASSSTGNFDGYTF.

This clonotype has more than one count but fewer than ten. The chain links TRBV5-1 to TRBJ1-5; tentative D call: TRBD1 (5 bases). Germline lookup yields CDR1 SGHRS and CDR2 YFSETQ. The ends were cut back, 10 bases at V and 4 bases at J, with 18 bases in the middle. CDR3 size: 14 residues. In DNA form, the CDR3 reads TGCGCCGGTTCTCGGGGGGTCGTGAATCAGCCCCAGCATTTT. This encodes CAGSRGVVNQPQHF.

The chain couples TRBV6-2 or TRBV6-3 to TRBJ1-5, with unresolved D. The CDR3 is 14 amino acids. CDR1 MNHEY and CDR2 SVGEGT come from the germline V gene. Trimming took off 5 bases at V and 6 bases at J, with 14 bases between the two ends. CDR3 sequence (DNA): TGTGCCAGCAGTGTGTGGTTGGGTGGTCAGCCCCAGCATTTT. The encoded protein is CASSVWLGGQPQHF.

The sample holds many counts of this clonotype. Compared with germline, one end of the junction differs, possibly owing to a read error. This sequence joins TRBV5-5 and TRBJ2-2; D is possibly TRBD1 (6 bases). The V gene's germline CDR1 is SGHKS and CDR2 YYEKEE (reference sequence). This CDR3 comprises 17 residues. The CDR3 nucleotides are TGTGCCAGCAGCTCTCCGGGGCAGGGGCGCAACAACGGGGAGCTGTTTTTT. Protein: CASSSPGQGRNNGELFF.

V is TRBV28 and J is TRBJ2-3; 13 nucleotides align to TRBD2. Germline lookup yields CDR1 MDHEN and CDR2 SYDVKM. J gave up 5 bases and V 11 bases, and 13 bases lay outside the gene matches. The CDR3 length is 16 residues. The chain's CDR3 is CACRSTSGRAVDTQYF. DNA of the CDR3: TGTGCCTGCCGATCCACTAGCGGGAGGGCCGTAGATACGCAGTATTTT.

This clonotype was seen repeatedly, ten times or more. The chain joins TRBV27 to TRBJ2-1; 10 nucleotides line up with TRBD2. Germline CDR1 MNHEY, CDR2 SMNVEV (reference sequence). J lost 8 bases, V lost 1 base, and 5 bases had no gene match. The CDR3 runs to 15 residues. CDR3: CASSLLPSGSDEQFF. CDR3 in DNA: TGTGCCAGCAGTTTATTGCCTAGCGGGAGCGATGAGCAGTTCTTC.